These 32 T cell receptor beta chains were sequenced from one sample in a study of OX40 agonist ivuxolimab in advanced cancers. Libraries were prepared by immunoSEQ multiplex PCR; TCRdb keeps only in-frame clonotypes and omits some of them. The table records 60,000 to 80,000 clones, approximately 80% of them present only once. Source: CD4+ or CD8+ T cells sorted from blood, taken in a trial of the OX40 agonist ivuxolimab. The receptors were sampled from an adult with an advanced solid tumor such as melanoma, head and neck, liver or kidney cancer.

This rearrangement joins TRBV19 to TRBJ2-7; unclear D gene. The CDR3 spans 13 residues. The germline V and J ends were trimmed by 5 bases and 7 bases, with 15 bases remaining between them. Germline lookup yields CDR1 LNHDA and CDR2 SQIVND (reference sequence). CDR3 protein: CASSASRRAEQYF. The CDR3 DNA sequence: TGTGCCAGTAGTGCCTCCCGAAGGGCAGAGCAGTACTTC.

The chain has TRBV7-8 and TRBJ1-2, with a possible D match to TRBD1 (5 bases). Deletions cut 1 base from V and 4 bases from J, with 13 bases between. The germline CDR1 and CDR2 sequences are SGHVS and FQNEAQ. This CDR3 spans 15 amino acids. The DNA for the CDR3 is TGTGCCAGCAGCTTAGGAGGGACCACCCCCTATGGCTACACCTTC. It yields the protein CASSLGGTTPYGYTF.

In this sample, this clone turned up once. The chain couples TRBV5-5 to TRBJ2-2; D possibly uses TRBD1 or TRBD2 (5 bases each). The ends were cut back, 0 bases at V and 1 base at J, with 10 bases in the middle. The germline V gene encodes CDR1 SGHKS and CDR2 YYEKEE (reference sequence). There are 16 residues in the CDR3. The CDR3 DNA reads TGTGCCAGCAGCTTGGCTGGGACCCGGAACACCGGGGAGCTGTTTTTT. Protein: CASSLAGTRNTGELFF.

The chain recombines TRBV7-9 with TRBJ1-5, with 11 bases lining up with TRBD1. The CDR3 length is 17 residues. Germline V gene data show CDR1 as SEHNR and CDR2 as FQNEAQ (reference sequence). Trimming at V came to 1 base and at J to 8 bases, leaving 10 bases not matched to a gene. The CDR3 protein is CASSLGTGGSQTEPQHF. CDR3 nucleotide sequence: TGTGCCAGCAGCTTAGGGACAGGGGGCTCTCAGACGGAGCCCCAGCATTTT.

The V and J genes are TRBV11-1 and TRBJ2-1, with 10 nucleotides matching TRBD2. J was trimmed by 7 bases and V by 1 base; bases with no gene match: 4. Germline V gene lookup returns CDR1 SGHAT and CDR2 FQDESV (reference sequence). The CDR3 totals 15 residues. The CDR3 spells CASSLEIAGGNEQFF. The CDR3, as DNA: TGTGCCAGCAGCTTAGAAATAGCGGGGGGTAATGAGCAGTTCTTC. The full variable domain, its missing parts supplied by reference TRBV11-1 and TRBJ2-1, is EAEVAQSPRYKITEKSQAVAFWCDPISGHATLYWYRQILGQGPELLVQFQDESVVDDSQLPKDRFSAERLKGVDSTLKIQPAELGDSAMYLCASSLEIAGGNEQFFGPGTRLTVL.

The chain uses TRBV13 and TRBJ1-1; 7 bases are shared with TRBD1. Looked up from germline, CDR1 is PRHDT and CDR2 is FYEKMQ (reference sequence). With 5 bases clipped from V and 2 bases from J, the junction kept 8 bases outside the gene matches. This CDR3 spans 15 amino acids. CDR3: CASSRQGVGNTEAFF. As DNA, the CDR3 is TGTGCCAGCAGCCGACAGGGAGTAGGCAACACTGAAGCTTTCTTT.

The chain has TRBV15 and TRBJ2-3; the match to TRBD1 covers 8 bases. In germline, CDR1 is LNHNV, CDR2 YYDKDF (reference sequence). J was trimmed by 4 bases and V by 5 bases; bases with no gene match: 5. The CDR3 is 14 amino acids. The CDR3 sequence: CATSPDRVADTQYF. The CDR3 DNA follows: TGTGCCACCAGCCCGGACAGGGTGGCAGATACGCAGTATTTT.

The chain links TRBV11-2 to TRBJ2-2; weak D call: TRBD2 (5 bases). The CDR3 loop spans 12 amino acids. CDR1 SGHAT and CDR2 FQNNGV come from the germline V gene. V was shortened by 7 bases and J by 6 bases, with 9 bases between the two germline ends. The CDR3: CASTWEPGELFF. The CDR3 nucleotides are TGTGCCAGCACCTGGGAGCCCGGGGAGCTGTTTTTT.

V gene TRBV5-1 combines with J gene TRBJ2-3, with D perhaps matching TRBD2 (6 bases). CDR1 is SGHRS, CDR2 YFSETQ, per germline. The CDR3 runs to 10 residues. Trimming stripped 7 bases from V and 9 bases from J, with 9 bases between. CDR3 region: CASGRGTQYF. In DNA form, the CDR3 reads TGCGCCAGCGGCCGGGGGACGCAGTATTTT.

The chain links TRBV10-3 to TRBJ1-1; perhaps TRBD1 as D (5 bases). Germline lookup yields CDR1 ENHRY and CDR2 SYGVKD. This CDR3 contains 13 residues. Deletions cut 2 bases from V and 10 bases from J, with 14 bases between. CDR3 sequence: CAISETGGRGAFF. CDR3 DNA sequence: TGTGCCATCAGTGAGACCGGGGGTCGTGGAGCTTTCTTT.

V and J are TRBV6-5 and TRBJ2-5, with 10 bases identical to TRBD2. CDR3 size: 14 residues. Trimming took 5 bases from V and 4 from J; bases not matched to a gene: 4. CDR1 and CDR2 from the germline V gene are MNHEY and SVGAGI. CDR3 nucleotide sequence: TGTGCCAGCAGTAGGCTAGCGGGAGCAGAGACCCAGTACTTC. It specifies CASSRLAGAETQYF.

V and J are TRBV5-1 and TRBJ2-7; the D gene is possibly TRBD2 (6 bases). Germline lookup yields CDR1 SGHRS and CDR2 YFSETQ. The germline V and J ends were trimmed by 0 bases and 2 bases, with 9 bases remaining between them. This CDR3 comprises 14 residues. The DNA for the CDR3 is TGCGCCAGCAGCTTGGCGACGGGAGCCTACGAGCAGTACTTC. Translated: CASSLATGAYEQYF.

The chain recombines TRBV30 with TRBJ1-2; TRBD1 matches at 7 bases. Looked up from germline, CDR1 is GTSNPN and CDR2 is SVGIG (reference sequence). V was pared by 3 bases and J by 3 bases, with 4 bases of the junction left unmatched. The CDR3 runs to 13 residues. For the CDR3, the DNA is TGTGCCTGGAGCCAAGACAGGGACTATGGCTACACCTTC. This encodes CAWSQDRDYGYTF.

The chain is built from TRBV9 and TRBJ2-3, with 9 bases aligning to TRBD1. The V and J ends lost 0 bases and 2 bases, in that order; junction bases with no gene match: 4. Germline-derived CDR1 and CDR2 are SGDLS and YYNGEE. This CDR3 has 16 residues. CDR3 coding DNA: TGTGCCAGCAGCGTAGTTGGGACAGGGACCACAGATACGCAGTATTTT. Translating gives CASSVVGTGTTDTQYF.

The rearrangement uses TRBV7-2 and TRBJ2-7, with D maybe TRBD2 (5 bases). Germline CDR1 is SGHTA and CDR2 is FQGNSA. This CDR3 spans 14 amino acids. V lost 1 base and J lost 6, with 13 bases in between. The CDR3 DNA follows: TGTGCCAGCAGCTTAGAAGGACTCCCCCTCGAGCAGTACTTC. Its protein product is CASSLEGLPLEQYF.

V gene TRBV19 combines with J gene TRBJ2-3; 7 bases fit TRBD1. CDR1 is LNHDA, CDR2 SQIVND, per germline (reference sequence). The CDR3 contains 12 residues. Unmatched junction bases numbered 4, after V lost 5 bases and J lost 8 bases. The DNA of the CDR3 is TGTGCCAGTAGTGCCCACAGGGGTACGCAGTATTTT. This encodes CASSAHRGTQYF. Complete variable domain (other parts from reference TRBV19 and TRBJ2-3): DGGITQSPKYLFRKEGQNVTLSCEQNLNHDAMYWYRQDPGQGLRLIYYSQIVNDFQKGDIAEGYSVSREKKESFPLTVTSAQKNPTAFYLCASSAHRGTQYFGPGTRLTVL.

This chain uses TRBV7-2 with TRBJ1-5, with D unclear. Germline CDR1 reads SGHTA; CDR2 reads FQGNSA. The CDR3 has 13 amino acids. V was clipped by 2 bases and J by 9 bases, with 11 bases between them. The CDR3 sequence: CASSLPMVTPQHF. The CDR3 bases are TGTGCCAGCAGCTTACCCATGGTAACGCCCCAGCATTTT.

The chain uses TRBV30 and TRBJ2-2, with a tentative D call TRBD2 (5 bases). Trimming pared 8 bases from V and 4 bases from J, leaving 11 bases between. Germline lookup yields CDR1 GTSNPN and CDR2 SVGIG (reference sequence). This CDR3 is 12 amino acids long. CDR3 bases: TGTGCCACAAGCCGGGGCACCGGGGAGCTGTTTTTT. Protein sequence: CATSRGTGELFF. Full variable domain (rest looked up from reference TRBV30 and TRBJ2-2): SQTIHQWPATLVQPVGSPLSLECTVEGTSNPNLYWYRQAAGRGLQLLFYSVGIGQISSEVPQNLSASRPQDRQFILSSKKLLLSDSGFYLCATSRGTGELFFGEGSRLTVL.

The V and J genes are TRBV19 and TRBJ2-1; 12 positions match TRBD2. CDR1 and CDR2 from the germline V gene are LNHDA and SQIVND (reference sequence). The CDR3 runs to 13 residues. J was trimmed by 9 bases and V by 7 bases; bases with no gene match: 4. CDR3 bases: TGTGCCAGTACTAGCGGGAGGGCCTTTGAGCAGTTCTTC. This sequence encodes CASTSGRAFEQFF.

CDR3 region: CASSLRARAGFTDTQYF. CDR3 DNA: TGTGCCAGCAGTTTAAGGGCCCGAGCGGGGTTCACAGATACGCAGTATTTT. J is TRBJ2-3 and V is TRBV27; the match to TRBD2 covers 7 bases. Germline values: CDR1 MNHEY, CDR2 SMNVEV (reference sequence). CDR3 length equals 17 residues. V lost 2 bases and J lost 2; bases outside the gene matches: 10.

This chain uses TRBV7-9 with TRBJ2-7, with D uncertain. Trimming shortened V by 6 bases and J by 5 bases, and 11 bases separated the two germline ends. Germline-derived CDR1 and CDR2 are SEHNR and FQNEAQ (reference sequence). This CDR3 has 12 amino acids. The CDR3 nucleotides read TGTGCCAGCAGAGCTGGGGTCGACGAGCAGTACTTC. It translates to CASRAGVDEQYF. Full variable domain (missing parts from reference TRBV7-9 and TRBJ2-7): DTGVSQNPRHKITKRGQNVTFRCDPISEHNRLYWYRQTLGQGPEFLTYFQNEAQLEKSRLLSDRFSAERPKGSFSTLEIQRTEQGDSAMYLCASRAGVDEQYFGPGTRLTVT.

The rearrangement uses TRBV5-1 and TRBJ2-1; D not resolved. The CDR3 totals 13 residues. V gave up 1 base and J gave up 5 bases, with 7 bases separating them. The V gene's germline CDR1 is SGHRS and CDR2 YFSETQ. The CDR3: CASSLHRNNEQFF. DNA of the CDR3: TGCGCCAGCAGCTTGCACAGAAACAATGAGCAGTTCTTC.

V and J are TRBV7-2 and TRBJ1-5; D is possibly TRBD1 (5 bases). CDR3 length: 15 residues. The germline CDR1 and CDR2 sequences are SGHTA and FQGNSA. V gave up 2 bases and J gave up 5 bases, with 13 bases separating them. CDR3 coding DNA: TGTGCCAGCAGCTTAACCGGGACGGATGATCAGCCCCAGCATTTT. This gives the protein CASSLTGTDDQPQHF.

The CDR3 bases are TGTGCCGGGGGGACAGGGCCGATCGCCACAGATACGCAGTATTTT. It is translated as CAGGTGPIATDTQYF. The chain has TRBV6-1 and TRBJ2-3; TRBD1 matches 9 bases. This CDR3 region has 15 residues. V trimming: 11 bases; J trimming: 2 bases; junction bases outside the gene matches: 11. Per germline, CDR1 MNHNS and CDR2 SASEGT.

This clone was counted once. The chain employs TRBV28 and TRBJ2-3, with D perhaps matching TRBD1 or TRBD2 (6 bases each). Germline lookup yields CDR1 MDHEN and CDR2 SYDVKM. CDR3 length: 15 amino acids. V shed 8 bases and J shed 4 bases, with 19 bases lying between them. CDR3 bases: TGTGCCAGCGGACGAGGGGGGAGAGGCCCAGATACGCAGTATTTT. Translating it yields CASGRGGRGPDTQYF.

The V gene is TRBV6-5, the J gene TRBJ1-2; 7 nucleotides line up with TRBD1. The CDR3 has 13 residues. Germline V gene data show CDR1 as MNHEY and CDR2 as SVGAGI. The ends lost 5 bases at V and 3 bases at J; junction bases unmatched: 3. The CDR3 bases are TGTGCCAGCAGTCGACAGGGAGACTATGGCTACACCTTC. Its translation: CASSRQGDYGYTF.

J is TRBJ2-3 and V is TRBV2; 7 bases fit TRBD2. This CDR3 spans 15 amino acids. The J segment lost 0 bases and the V segment lost 4 bases, leaving 4 bases of the junction unmatched. Germline values: CDR1 SNHLY, CDR2 FYNNEI. The CDR3 nucleotides are TGTGCCAGCAGTGTTGGTAGCGGGAGCACAGATACGCAGTATTTT. Amino acids: CASSVGSGSTDTQYF. Supplemented by reference TRBV2 and TRBJ2-3, the full variable domain reads EPEVTQTPSHQVTQMGQEVILRCVPISNHLYFYWYRQILGQKVEFLVSFYNNEISEKSEIFDDQFSVERPDGSNFTLKIRSTKLEDSAMYFCASSVGSGSTDTQYFGPGTRLTVL.

This clone appeared a single time. The chain joins TRBV7-2 to TRBJ1-2; TRBD1 matches 8 bases. Trimming cost V 4 bases and J 2 bases; bases outside gene matches: 9. This CDR3 is 16 amino acids long. Germline V gene data show CDR1 as SGHTA and CDR2 as FQGNSA. DNA of the CDR3: TGTGCCAGCAGCTCTTCAAGACAGGGGAGCAACTATGGCTACACCTTC. It translates to CASSSSRQGSNYGYTF.

This clone occurred a few times. This sequence joins TRBV27 and TRBJ2-7, with 9 bases lining up with TRBD2. The length of the CDR3 is 14 residues. Germline CDR1 is MNHEY and CDR2 is SMNVEV (reference sequence). With 5 bases clipped from V and 2 bases from J, the junction kept 4 bases outside the gene matches. The CDR3 DNA reads as TGTGCCAGCAGTAGGACTAGCGAACCCTACGAGCAGTACTTC. Protein sequence: CASSRTSEPYEQYF.

This chain joins TRBV30 and TRBJ2-2, with TRBD1 as a possible D gene (5 bases). The length of the CDR3 is 12 residues. V lost 2 bases and J lost 6, with 7 bases in between. Germline values: CDR1 GTSNPN, CDR2 SVGIG (reference sequence). CDR3 protein: CAWSRGPGELFF. The CDR3 coding sequence is TGTGCCTGGAGTAGGGGTCCCGGGGAGCTGTTTTTT.

This clone came up many times. The chain recombines TRBV5-1 with TRBJ1-2, with 12 bases matching TRBD1. The germline gives CDR1 SGHRS, CDR2 YFSETQ. The CDR3 has 15 amino acids. V lost 0 bases, J lost 6 bases, and 3 bases stayed unmatched. CDR3 region: CASSLAGTGGDGYTF. Here the CDR3 DNA reads TGCGCCAGCAGCTTGGCTGGGACAGGGGGCGATGGCTACACCTTC.

The gene calls are TRBV2 and TRBJ2-1, with no clear D. Germline values: CDR1 SNHLY, CDR2 FYNNEI. With 3 bases removed from V and 5 bases from J, the gap between germline ends came to 11 bases. CDR3 length equals 14 residues. For the CDR3, the DNA is TGTGCCAGCAGTGAGCAGGTTGGGGACAATGAGCAGTTCTTC. Amino acid sequence: CASSEQVGDNEQFF.